These 9 T cell receptor beta chains share one sample of origin, sequenced in a study of T cell responses to AZD1222 COVID-19 vaccine. Profiling relied on immunoSEQ multiplex PCR, and the TCRdb table lists in-frame clones only, not all of them. This table has about 130,000 clones, roughly nine tenths appearing once. The sequences come from peripheral blood, collected on day 0 of AZD1222 vaccination. The receptors were gathered from an adult in good health.

CDR3 DNA sequence: TGTGCCAGCAGTTTATTGGCAGGGTCTGGTGAAAAACTGTTTTTT. Translated, it gives CASSLLAGSGEKLFF. The V gene is TRBV28, the J gene TRBJ1-4, with D perhaps TRBD1 (5 bases). The CDR3 spans 15 residues. The germline V gene encodes CDR1 MDHEN and CDR2 SYDVKM. V was shortened by 1 base and J by 7 bases, with 13 bases between the two germline ends.

This sequence joins TRBV25-1 and TRBJ2-1; D may be TRBD1 (6 bases). Germline values: CDR1 MGHDK, CDR2 SYGVNS. This CDR3 is built from 12 residues. The germline V and J ends were trimmed by 4 bases and 9 bases, with 10 bases remaining between them. The CDR3 sequence is CASSAEGGEQFF. CDR3 sequence (DNA): TGTGCCAGCAGTGCGGAAGGGGGTGAGCAGTTCTTC.

V and J are TRBV6-2 or TRBV6-3 and TRBJ2-7; the D gene is possibly TRBD1 (5 bases). This CDR3 is 16 amino acids long. Germline CDR1 is MNHEY and CDR2 is SVGEGT. Trimming pared 0 bases from V and 4 bases from J, leaving 16 bases between. DNA for the CDR3: TGTGCCAGCAGTTACTCAAGGGGCTTCCTCAAGTACGAGCAGTACTTC. Residues: CASSYSRGFLKYEQYF.

This sequence joins TRBV5-1 and TRBJ2-3; TRBD2 aligns across 13 bases. The length of the CDR3 is 16 residues. Germline CDR1 SGHRS, CDR2 YFSETQ. With 4 bases clipped from V and 0 bases from J, the junction kept 2 bases outside the gene matches. CDR3 amino acids: CASSPGLAGSTDTQYF. The CDR3 DNA reads TGCGCCAGCAGCCCGGGACTAGCGGGGAGCACAGATACGCAGTATTTT.

This chain joins TRBV4-1 and TRBJ1-2; possible D gene TRBD1, 6 bases. CDR1 and CDR2 (germline): MGHRA, YSYEKL. This CDR3 is 13 amino acids long. V lost 0 bases to trimming and J lost 8 bases, with 10 bases between them. The CDR3 loop is CASSQDRGGGYTF. The CDR3 DNA reads TGCGCCAGCAGCCAAGACAGGGGAGGAGGCTACACCTTC.

This chain joins TRBV9 and TRBJ2-1, with TRBD2 identical over 11 bases. With 4 bases clipped from V and 6 bases from J, the junction kept 3 bases outside the gene matches. Germline CDR1 SGDLS, CDR2 YYNGEE. There are 14 residues in the CDR3. Here the CDR3 reads CASSNLAGGNEQFF. In DNA form, the CDR3 reads TGTGCCAGCAGCAATCTAGCGGGGGGCAATGAGCAGTTCTTC.

The chain has TRBV4-3 and TRBJ1-4, with 7 bases matching TRBD1. With V trimmed by 3 bases and J by 8 bases, 6 bases remained unmatched. CDR3 length equals 14 residues. Germline V lookup: CDR1 LGHNA, CDR2 YSLEER. In DNA form, the CDR3 reads TGCGCCAGCAGCCAGAACAGGGGCTGGGAAAAACTGTTTTTT. Translating it yields CASSQNRGWEKLFF.

The V and J genes are TRBV20-1 and TRBJ1-5; TRBD1 might be the D (5 bases). Trimming took off 3 bases at V and 7 bases at J, with 16 bases between the two ends. The CDR3 spans 14 residues. From germline, CDR1 is DFQATT and CDR2 SNEGSKA (reference sequence). In DNA form, the CDR3 reads TGCAGTGCTAGTTTCCAGGGAATCGAGCAGCCCCAGCATTTT. Translated, it gives CSASFQGIEQPQHF.

The CDR3 here is CASSYSRGGETQYF. CDR3 nucleotide sequence: TGTGCCAGCAGTTACTCGAGGGGCGGTGAGACCCAGTACTTC. This chain connects TRBV6-5 to TRBJ2-5; the D call may be TRBD1 or TRBD2 (5 bases each). CDR1 and CDR2 (germline): MNHEY, SVGAGI. There are 14 residues in the CDR3. Trimming removed 0 bases at V and 5 bases at J, with 10 bases between.